One TCR beta chain is described in this entry. What it binds is unknown. This sample is drawn from a study of graft-versus-host responses after intestinal transplantation. Study context: Multivisceral, liver-intestinal, or isolated intestinal transplants were performed in recipients. Once they had received anti-thymocyte globulin induction, all recipients took tacrolimus and steroids for approximately 3 years.

Profiled with immunoSEQ multiplex PCR; TCRdb holds only in-frame clones, not every one. The table lists some 16,000 clones, around nine tenths of them singletons. Findings and caveats of the study: With peak circulating GvH clone levels came an association with early post-transplant HvG declines. Recipient-marrow GvH clones were detected, some having first appeared in ileum or blood.

This CDR3 has 16 residues. CDR1 and CDR2 (germline): SEHNR, FQNEAQ (reference sequence). Germline trimming cut 2 bases from V and 9 bases from J; bases unmatched to any gene: 10. The sequenced sample was PBMCs, obtained around 110 days after intestinal transplant. The chain links TRBV7-9 to TRBJ2-1, with 10 bases matching TRBD2. The clonotype comes from a human patient who received an intestinal transplant, so some T cells may come from the graft donor. The CDR3 sequence is CASSLRASGSRSEQFF. DNA for the CDR3: TGTGCCAGCAGCTTAAGGGCTAGCGGGAGTAGAAGTGAGCAGTTCTTC.